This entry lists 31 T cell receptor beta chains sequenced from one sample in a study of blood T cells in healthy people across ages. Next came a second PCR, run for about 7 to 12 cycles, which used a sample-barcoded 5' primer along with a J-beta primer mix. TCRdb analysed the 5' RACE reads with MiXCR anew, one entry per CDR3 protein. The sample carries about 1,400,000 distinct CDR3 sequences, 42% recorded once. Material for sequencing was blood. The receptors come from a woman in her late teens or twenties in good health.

CDR3 bases: TGTGCCAGCAGCAAACGCGGCAGCCGGGTGAAAAACATTCAGTACTTC. It yields the protein CASSKRGSRVKNIQYF. J is TRBJ2-4 and V is TRBV21-1; TRBD1, the table's D call, lacks a check against the DNA. TRBV21-1 is a documented pseudogene. The CDR3 length is 16 residues.

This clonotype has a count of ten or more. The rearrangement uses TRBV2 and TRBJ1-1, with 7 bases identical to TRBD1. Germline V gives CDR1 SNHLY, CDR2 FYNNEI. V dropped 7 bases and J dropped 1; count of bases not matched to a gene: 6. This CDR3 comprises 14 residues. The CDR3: CASKSKGANTEAFF. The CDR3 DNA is TGTGCCAGCAAATCAAAGGGGGCGAACACTGAAGCTTTCTTT.

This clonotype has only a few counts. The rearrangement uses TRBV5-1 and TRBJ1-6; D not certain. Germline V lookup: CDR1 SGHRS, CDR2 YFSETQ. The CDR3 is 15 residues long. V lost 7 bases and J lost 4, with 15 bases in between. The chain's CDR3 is CASRGRLEYNSPLHF. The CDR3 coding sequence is TGCGCCAGCCGAGGGAGACTGGAATATAATTCACCCCTCCACTTT.

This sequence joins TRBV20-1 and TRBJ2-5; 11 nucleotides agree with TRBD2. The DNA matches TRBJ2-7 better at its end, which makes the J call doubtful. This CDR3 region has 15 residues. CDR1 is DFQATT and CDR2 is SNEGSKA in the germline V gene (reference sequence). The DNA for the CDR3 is TGCAGTGCTTATCCTGTAGCGGGAGGGCCCTACGAGCAGTACTTC. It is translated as CSAYPVAGGPYEQYF.

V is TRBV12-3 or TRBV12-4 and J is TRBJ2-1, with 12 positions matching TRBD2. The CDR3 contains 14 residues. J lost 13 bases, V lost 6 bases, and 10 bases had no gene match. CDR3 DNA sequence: TGTGCCAGCAGACTAGCGGGAGGTGGGGAGACCCAGTTCTTC. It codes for CASRLAGGGETQFF.

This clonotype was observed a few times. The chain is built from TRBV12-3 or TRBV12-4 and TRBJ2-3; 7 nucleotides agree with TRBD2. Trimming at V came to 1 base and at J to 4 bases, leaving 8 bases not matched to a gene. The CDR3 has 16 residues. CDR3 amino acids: CASSLVGGGRADTQYF. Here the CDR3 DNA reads TGTGCCAGCAGTTTAGTGGGGGGGGGAAGAGCAGATACGCAGTATTTT.

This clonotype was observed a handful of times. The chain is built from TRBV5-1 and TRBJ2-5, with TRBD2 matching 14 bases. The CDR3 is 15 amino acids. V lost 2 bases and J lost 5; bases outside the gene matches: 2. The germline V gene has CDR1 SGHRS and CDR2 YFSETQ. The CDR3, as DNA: TGCGCCAGCAGCTTCGGGACTAGCGGGGGCGAGACCCAGTACTTC. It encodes CASSFGTSGGETQYF.

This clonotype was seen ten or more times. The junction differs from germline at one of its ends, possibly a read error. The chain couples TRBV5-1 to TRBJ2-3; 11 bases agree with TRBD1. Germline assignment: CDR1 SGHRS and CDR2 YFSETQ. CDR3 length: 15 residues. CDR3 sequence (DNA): TGTGCCAGCAGTTCGGGACAGGGGGGAACAGATACGCAGTATTTT. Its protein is CASSSGQGGTDTQYF.

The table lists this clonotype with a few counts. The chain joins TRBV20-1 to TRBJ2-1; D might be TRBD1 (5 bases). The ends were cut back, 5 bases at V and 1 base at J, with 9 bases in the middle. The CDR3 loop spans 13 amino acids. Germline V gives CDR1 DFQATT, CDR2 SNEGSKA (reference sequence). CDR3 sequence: CSAGSGSYNEQFF. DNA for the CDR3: TGCAGTGCTGGCTCAGGGTCCTACAATGAGCAGTTCTTC.

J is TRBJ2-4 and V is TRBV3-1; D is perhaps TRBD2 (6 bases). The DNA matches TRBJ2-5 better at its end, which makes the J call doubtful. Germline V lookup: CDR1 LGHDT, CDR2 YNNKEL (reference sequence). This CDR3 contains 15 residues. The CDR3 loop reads CASSDGTAYEETQYF. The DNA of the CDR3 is TGTGCCAGCAGCGACGGGACTGCATACGAGGAGACCCAGTACTTC.

This CDR3 is CASSVGVGGNQPQHF. As DNA, the CDR3 is TGTGCCAGCAGCGTAGGGGTAGGAGGCAATCAGCCCCAGCATTTT. The V and J genes are TRBV9 and TRBJ1-5; no reliable D call. The germline V gene encodes CDR1 SGDLS and CDR2 YYNGEE. This CDR3 has 15 amino acids. V was clipped by 0 bases and J by 2 bases, with 9 bases between them.

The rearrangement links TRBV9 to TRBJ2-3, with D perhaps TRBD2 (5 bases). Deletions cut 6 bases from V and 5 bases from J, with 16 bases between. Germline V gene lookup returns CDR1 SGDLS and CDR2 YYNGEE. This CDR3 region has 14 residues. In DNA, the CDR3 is TGTGCCAGCACTCAAACCCCAGAGGGAGATACGCAGTATTTT. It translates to CASTQTPEGDTQYF.

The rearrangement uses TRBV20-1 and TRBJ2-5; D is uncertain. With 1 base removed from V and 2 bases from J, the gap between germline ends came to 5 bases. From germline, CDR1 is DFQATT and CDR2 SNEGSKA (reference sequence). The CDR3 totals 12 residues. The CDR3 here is CSARGVQETQYF. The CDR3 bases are TGCAGTGCTAGAGGGGTGCAAGAGACCCAGTACTTC.

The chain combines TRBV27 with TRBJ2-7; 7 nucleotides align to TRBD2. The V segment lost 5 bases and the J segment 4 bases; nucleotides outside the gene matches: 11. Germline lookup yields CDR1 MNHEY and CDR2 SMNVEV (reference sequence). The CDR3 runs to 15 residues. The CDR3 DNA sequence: TGTGCCAGCAGTACCGTGAGGGAGGGTTGGTACGAGCAGTACTTC. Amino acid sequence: CASSTVREGWYEQYF.

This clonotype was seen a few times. CDR3 nucleotide sequence: TGCGCCAGCAGCTTGGACGTGAACACTGAAGCTTTCTTT. Translation gives CASSLDVNTEAFF. The chain is built from TRBV5-1 and TRBJ1-1; D is unclear. This CDR3 has 13 residues. V gave up 0 bases and J gave up 0 bases, with 3 bases separating them. From germline, CDR1 is SGHRS and CDR2 YFSETQ.

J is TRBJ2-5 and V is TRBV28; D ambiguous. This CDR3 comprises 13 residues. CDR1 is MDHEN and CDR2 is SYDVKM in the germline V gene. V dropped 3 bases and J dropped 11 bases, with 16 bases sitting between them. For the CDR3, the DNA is TGTGCCAGCAGTTTCGTGGGTTTTGATGAGCAGTACTTC. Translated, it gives CASSFVGFDEQYF.

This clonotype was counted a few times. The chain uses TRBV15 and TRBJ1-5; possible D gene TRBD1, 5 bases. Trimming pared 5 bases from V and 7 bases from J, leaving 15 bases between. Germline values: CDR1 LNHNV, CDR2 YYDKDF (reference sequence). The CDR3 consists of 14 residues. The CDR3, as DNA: TGTGCCACCAGCTCAGAGAGGGGAGCGCAGCCCCAGCATTTT. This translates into CATSSERGAQPQHF.

CDR3 in amino acids: CASSSPYNEQYF. The CDR3 DNA reads as TGTGCCAGCAGTTCCCCCTACAATGAGCAGTACTTC. The V and J genes are TRBV6-5 and TRBJ2-7; D is undetermined. This CDR3 contains 12 residues. The V gene lost 4 bases and the J gene lost 7 bases, with 11 bases spanning the gap. Germline V gene lookup returns CDR1 MNHEY and CDR2 SVGAGI.

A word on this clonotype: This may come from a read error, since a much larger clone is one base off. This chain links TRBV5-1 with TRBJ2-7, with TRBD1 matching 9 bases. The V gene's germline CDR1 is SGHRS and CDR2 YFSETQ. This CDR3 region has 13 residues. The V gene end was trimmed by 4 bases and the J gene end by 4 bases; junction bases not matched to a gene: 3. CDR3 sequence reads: CASSVDRGYEQYF. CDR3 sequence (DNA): TGCGCCAGCAGCGTGGACAGGGGTTACGAGCAGTACTTC.

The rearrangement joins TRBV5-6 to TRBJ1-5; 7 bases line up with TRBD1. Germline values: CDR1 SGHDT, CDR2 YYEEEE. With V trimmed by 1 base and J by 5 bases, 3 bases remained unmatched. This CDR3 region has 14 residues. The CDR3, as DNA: TGTGCCAGCAGCTTGACAGGGGAGGATCAGCCCCAGCATTTT. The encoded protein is CASSLTGEDQPQHF.

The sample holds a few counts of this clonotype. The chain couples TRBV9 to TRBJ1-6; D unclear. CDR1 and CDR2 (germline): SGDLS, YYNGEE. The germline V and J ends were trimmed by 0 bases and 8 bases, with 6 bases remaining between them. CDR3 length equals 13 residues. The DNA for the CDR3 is TGTGCCAGCAGCGTAGCTAAGGATTCACCCCTCCACTTT. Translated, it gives CASSVAKDSPLHF.

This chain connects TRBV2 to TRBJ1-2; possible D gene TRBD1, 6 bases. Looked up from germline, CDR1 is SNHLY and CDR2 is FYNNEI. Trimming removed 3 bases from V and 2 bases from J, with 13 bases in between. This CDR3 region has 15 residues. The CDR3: CASSEVQGRNYGYTF. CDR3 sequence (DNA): TGTGCCAGCAGTGAGGTCCAGGGGAGAAACTATGGCTACACCTTC.

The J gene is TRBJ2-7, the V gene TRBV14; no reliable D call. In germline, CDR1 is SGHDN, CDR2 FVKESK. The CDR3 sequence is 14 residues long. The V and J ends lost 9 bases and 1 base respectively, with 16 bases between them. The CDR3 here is CASSIQHSSYEQYF. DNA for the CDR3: TGTGCCAGTTCAATCCAGCATTCATCCTACGAGCAGTACTTC. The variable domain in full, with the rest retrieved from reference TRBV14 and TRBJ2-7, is EAGVTQFPSHSVIEKGQTVTLRCDPISGHDNLYWYRRVMGKEIKFLLHFVKESKQDESGMPNNRFLAERTGGTYSTLKVQPAELEDSGVYFCASSIQHSSYEQYFGPGTRLTVT.

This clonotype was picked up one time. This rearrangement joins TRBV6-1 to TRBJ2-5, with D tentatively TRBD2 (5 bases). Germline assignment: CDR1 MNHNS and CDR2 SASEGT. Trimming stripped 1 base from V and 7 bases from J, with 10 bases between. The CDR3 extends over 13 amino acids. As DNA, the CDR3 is TGTGCCAGCAGTGAAGATTTCCGGGGGACCCAGTACTTC. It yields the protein CASSEDFRGTQYF.

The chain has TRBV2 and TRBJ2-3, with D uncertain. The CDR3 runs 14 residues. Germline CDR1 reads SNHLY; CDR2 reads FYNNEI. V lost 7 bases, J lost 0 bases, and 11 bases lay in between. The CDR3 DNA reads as TGTGCCAGCATTTCCTCCCCCAGCACAGATACGCAGTATTTT. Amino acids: CASISSPSTDTQYF.

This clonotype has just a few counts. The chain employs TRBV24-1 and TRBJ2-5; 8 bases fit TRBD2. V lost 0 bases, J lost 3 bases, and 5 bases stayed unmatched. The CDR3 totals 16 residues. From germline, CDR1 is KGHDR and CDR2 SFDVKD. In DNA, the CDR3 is TGTGCCACCAGTGATTTGGGTACTAGCGGAGAAGAGACCCAGTACTTC. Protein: CATSDLGTSGEETQYF.

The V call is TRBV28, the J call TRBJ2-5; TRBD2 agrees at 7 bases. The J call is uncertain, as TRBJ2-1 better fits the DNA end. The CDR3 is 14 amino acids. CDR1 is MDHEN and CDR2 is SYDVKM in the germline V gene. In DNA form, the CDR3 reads TGTGCCAGCAGTTCAGGACTAGTCCAAGAGACCCAGTTCTTC. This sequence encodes CASSSGLVQETQFF.

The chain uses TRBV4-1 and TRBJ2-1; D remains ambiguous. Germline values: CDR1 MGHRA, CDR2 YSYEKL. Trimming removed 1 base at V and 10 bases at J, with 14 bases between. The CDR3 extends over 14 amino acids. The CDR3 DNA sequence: TGCGCCAGCAGCCAAGGTTCGGTGGGGTCCGAGCAGTTCTTC. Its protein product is CASSQGSVGSEQFF.

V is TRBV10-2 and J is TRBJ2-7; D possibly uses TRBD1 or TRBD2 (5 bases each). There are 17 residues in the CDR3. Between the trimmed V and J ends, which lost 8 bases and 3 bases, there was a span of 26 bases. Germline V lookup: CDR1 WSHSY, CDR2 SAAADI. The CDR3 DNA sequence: TGCGCCAGCGGTAGCAGTACCGGGACCGAGGACATCTACGAGCAGTACTTC. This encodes CASGSSTGTEDIYEQYF.

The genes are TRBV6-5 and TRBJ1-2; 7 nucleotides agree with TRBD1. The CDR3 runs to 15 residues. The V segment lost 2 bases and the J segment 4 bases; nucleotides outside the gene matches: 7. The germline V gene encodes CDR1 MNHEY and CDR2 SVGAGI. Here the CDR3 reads CASSYGAGTVYGYTF. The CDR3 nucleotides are TGTGCCAGCAGTTACGGCGCCGGGACAGTCTATGGCTACACCTTC.

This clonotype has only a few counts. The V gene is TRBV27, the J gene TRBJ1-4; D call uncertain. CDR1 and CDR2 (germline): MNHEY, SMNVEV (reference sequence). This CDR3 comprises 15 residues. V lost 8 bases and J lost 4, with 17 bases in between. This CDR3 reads CASCSAEWDNEKLFF. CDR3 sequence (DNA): TGTGCCAGCTGTTCCGCAGAGTGGGATAATGAAAAACTGTTTTTT.